This T cell receptor beta chain was obtained from a study of regulatory T cells in long-lasting Graves disease. Germline lookup yields CDR1 LNHDA and CDR2 SQIVND (reference sequence). This CDR3 spans 13 amino acids. The V segment lost 2 bases and the J segment 5 bases; nucleotides outside the gene matches: 1. Time point indicated: newly diagnosed GD, antithyroid drugs for less than 3 months. PBMC RNA served as the TCR library source. iRepertoire HTBI primers and Arm-PCR of CDR3 regions built TCR beta libraries. TCRdb re-called the multiplex PCR reads with MiXCR, one entry per CDR3 protein. There are 530,000 or so distinct CDR3 sequences in the sample; 13% occur only once, and roughly 9.7% lies in the top ten. These data were also reused for a study on T cells in Graves' hyperthyroidism and ophthalmopathy.

The chain employs TRBV19 and TRBJ2-5; 8 bases fit TRBD1. Specimen: peripheral blood mononuclear cells (PBMCs), collected at new diagnosis, from a patient treated with antithyroid drugs. The TCR was taken from a young man with Graves disease. CDR3: CASSIQGAETQYF. CDR3 bases: TGTGCCAGTAGTATACAGGGGGCGGAGACCCAGTACTTC.